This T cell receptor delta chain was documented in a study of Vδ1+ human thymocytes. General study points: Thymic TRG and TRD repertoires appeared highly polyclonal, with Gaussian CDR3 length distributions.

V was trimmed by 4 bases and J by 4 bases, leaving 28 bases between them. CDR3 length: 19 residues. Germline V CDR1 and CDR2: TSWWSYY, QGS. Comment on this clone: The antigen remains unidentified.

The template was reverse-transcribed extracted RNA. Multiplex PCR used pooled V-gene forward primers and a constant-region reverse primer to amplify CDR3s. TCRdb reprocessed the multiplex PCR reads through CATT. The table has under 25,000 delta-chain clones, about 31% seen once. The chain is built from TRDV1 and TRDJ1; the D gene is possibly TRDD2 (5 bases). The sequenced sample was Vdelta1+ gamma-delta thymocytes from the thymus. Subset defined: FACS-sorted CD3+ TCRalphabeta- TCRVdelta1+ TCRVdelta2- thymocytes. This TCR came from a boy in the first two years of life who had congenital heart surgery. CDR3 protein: CALGGYGPYVVRPSDKLIF. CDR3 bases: TGTGCTCTTGGGGGGTACGGCCCCTACGTCGTACGCCCCAGCGATAAACTCATCTTT.